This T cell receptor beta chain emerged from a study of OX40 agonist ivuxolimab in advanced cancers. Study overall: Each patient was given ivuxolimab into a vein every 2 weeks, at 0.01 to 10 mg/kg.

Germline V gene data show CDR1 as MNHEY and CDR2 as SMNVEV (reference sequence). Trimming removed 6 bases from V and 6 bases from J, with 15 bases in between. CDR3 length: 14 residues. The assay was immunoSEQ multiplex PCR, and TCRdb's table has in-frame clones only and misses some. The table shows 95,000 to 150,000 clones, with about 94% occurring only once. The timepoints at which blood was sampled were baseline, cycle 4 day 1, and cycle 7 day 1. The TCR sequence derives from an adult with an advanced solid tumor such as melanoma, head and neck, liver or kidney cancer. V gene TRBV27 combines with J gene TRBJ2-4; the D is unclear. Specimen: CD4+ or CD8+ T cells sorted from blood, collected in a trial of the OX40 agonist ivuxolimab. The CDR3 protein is CASRQTQILNIQYF. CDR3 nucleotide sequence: TGTGCCAGCAGGCAAACCCAGATATTAAACATTCAGTACTTC.